This T cell receptor (beta chain) was sequenced during a study of cytomegalovirus exposure and HLA in healthy donors. General study results and limits: Cytomegalovirus-associated TCR beta chains were listed, numbering roughly 150.

A word on this clone: Its antigen is not known. Different DNA sequences within this sample yield the same CDR3.

V was trimmed by 4 bases and J by 0 bases, leaving 10 bases between them. Germline values: CDR1 MDHEN, CDR2 SYDVKM. CDR3 length: 14 amino acids. Here immunoSEQ multiplex PCR was the method, and the copy in TCRdb shows in-frame clones only, minus some. The profile shows tens of thousands of clones, 96% of them singletons. The donors belonged to the approximately 120-subject validation cohort, separate from the 666-subject first cohort. The material sequenced was PBMCs. V gene TRBV28 combines with J gene TRBJ2-7; D unresolved. The source is a woman aged 18-29 years in good health and CMV-seropositive. CDR3 region: CASSSQVPSYEQYF. The CDR3 coding sequence is TGTGCCAGCAGTTCTCAGGTTCCCTCCTACGAGCAGTACTTC.